The rows below give T cell receptor beta chains drawn from one sample of a study of cytomegalovirus exposure and HLA in healthy donors. Method: immunoSEQ multiplex PCR; TCRdb's copy keeps in-frame clones and lacks some. The sample includes over 130,000 clones, around 86% of them seen just once. The sequenced sample consisted of PBMCs. These receptor sequences come from a man aged 18-30 years in good health and CMV-seropositive. The CDR3 runs from the conserved cysteine through the conserved F or W. D genes are given only for firm matches. A row's size may be missing; if present it is once, few, many or a size class.

>TRBD1|TRBV7-2|TRBJ1-2|.
TGTGCCAGCAGCCGGGGACAGGGAGCTAACTATGGCTACACCTTC
CASSRGQGANYGYTF
>TRBD1|TRBV9|TRBJ2-1|.
TGTGCCAGCAGCGCCGAATCAGGGGGCGAAATTGCGGCCTACAATGAGCAGTTCTTC
CASSAESGGEIAAYNEQFF
>TRBD1|TRBV10-3|TRBJ1-4|.
TGTGCCATCAGGGGGGACAGAAGCCATGAAAAACTGTTTTTT
CAIRGDRSHEKLFF
>.|TRBV7-8|TRBJ2-5|once
TGTGCCAGCAGCGGCCAGACGATTGGGCTTAGGGAGACCCAGTACTTC
CASSGQTIGLRETQYF
>TRBD1|TRBV19|TRBJ1-5|.
TGTGCCAGTAGTTTCACAGGGGGCAATCAGCCCCAGCATTTT
CASSFTGGNQPQHF
>TRBD2|TRBV25-1|TRBJ2-5|.
TGTGCCAGCAGTGAATATGCCGGGGGACTAGCGGGAGCGGAGACCCAGTACTTC
CASSEYAGGLAGAETQYF
>TRBD2|TRBV7-3|TRBJ2-1|.
TGTGCCAGCAGCTTAAGGAATAGCGGGAGAGGCGATGAGCAGTTCTTC
CASSLRNSGRGDEQFF
>TRBD2|TRBV7-3|TRBJ2-2|.
TGTGCCAGCAGCCCGACCGGGAGGGCCCTTAGCGGGGAGCTGTTTTTT
CASSPTGRALSGELFF
>.|TRBV28|TRBJ2-1|.
TGTGCCAGTGCCTCGGTTCACGGCGGCGATGAGCAGTTCTTC
CASASVHGGDEQFF
>.|TRBV18|TRBJ1-2|.
TGTGCCAGCTCGCCTAATACAGGGCCCAATAACTATGGCTACACCTTC
CASSPNTGPNNYGYTF
>.|TRBV6-7|TRBJ2-4|.
TGTGCCAGCCCAATCTGGGGGGGGGCTTCTGGAAACATTCAGTACTTC
CASPIWGGASGNIQYF
>.|TRBV27|TRBJ2-1|.
TGTGCCAGCAGCCTCACACTATACAATGAGCAGTTCTTC
CASSLTLYNEQFF
>TRBD2|TRBV30|TRBJ2-7|.
TGTGCCGGTTTGACTAGCGGGAGCTCCTACGAGCAGTACTTC
CAGLTSGSSYEQYF
>.|TRBV30|TRBJ1-2|few
TGTGCCTACCAAGGGGGGGCTAACTATGGCTACACCTTC
CAYQGGANYGYTF
>TRBD1|TRBV5-8|TRBJ1-1|.
TGTGCCAGCAGCCCGCCGAGGGCAGGGGGCGTTACTGAAGCTTTCTTT
CASSPPRAGGVTEAFF
>.|TRBV25-1|TRBJ2-1|many
TGTGCCAGCAGTGAGGGCCGTGAGCAGTTCTTC
CASSEGREQFF
>TRBD2|TRBV5-1|TRBJ2-7|.
TGCGCCAGCAGCTTGGCCGGGAGGGGTCCCTACGAGCAGTACTTC
CASSLAGRGPYEQYF
>.|TRBV13|TRBJ2-7|.
TGTGCCAGCAGCTTCTCGGGGGCCTACGAGCAGTACTTC
CASSFSGAYEQYF
>.|TRBV15|TRBJ2-7|.
TGTGCCACCAGCCCTGGGAGCGAAAACTACGAGCAGTACTTC
CATSPGSENYEQYF
>.|TRBV5-1|TRBJ1-5|once
TGCGCCAGCAGCTTAGGAGTAGGGGGGGATCAGCCCCAGCATTTT
CASSLGVGGDQPQHF
>.|TRBV5-1|TRBJ1-2|.
TGCGCCAGCAGCTTGGAAGTAGACAGCGTCTATGGCTACACCTTC
CASSLEVDSVYGYTF
>.|TRBV9|TRBJ2-5|.
TGTGCCAGCAGCGCCCAGGATCAAGAGACCCAGTACTTC
CASSAQDQETQYF
>TRBD2|TRBV5-1|TRBJ2-5|.
TGCGCCAGCAGCCCGAGCGGGGGACCTCAGGCGGGGGAGACCCAGTACTTC
CASSPSGGPQAGETQYF
>.|TRBV5-1|TRBJ2-7|.
TGCGCCAGCAGCAGTGCGGGCTACGAGCAGTACTTC
CASSSAGYEQYF
>TRBD1|TRBV18|TRBJ2-7|once
TGTGCCAGCTCACCAGGGACAGGGGACGAGCAGTACTTC
CASSPGTGDEQYF
>.|TRBV19|TRBJ2-3|few
TGTGCCAGTAGTATTCCGGGTTTTACAGATACGCAGTATTTT
CASSIPGFTDTQYF
>.|TRBV5-8|TRBJ1-1|few
TGTGCCAGCAGCACAGGGATTCGGGAAGCTTTCTTT
CASSTGIREAFF
>.|TRBV6-1|TRBJ1-1|.
TGTGCCAGCAGTGTAGGGGGTGGAGAAGCTTTCTTT
CASSVGGGEAFF
>TRBD1|TRBV6-6|TRBJ1-1|few
TGTGCCAGCAGTTACACGACAGGGGGCACTGAAGCTTTCTTT
CASSYTTGGTEAFF
>.|TRBV6-5|TRBJ1-1|.
TGTGCCAGCAGTTCCCCTCTGAGGGGAGGCACTGAAGCTTTCTTT
CASSSPLRGGTEAFF
>.|TRBV29-1|TRBJ1-2|once
TGCAGCGTTGTAGCCCCCACAGGTAACTATGGCTACACCTTC
CSVVAPTGNYGYTF
>TRBD1|TRBV18|TRBJ2-7|.
TGTGCCAGCTCACCCTTGACAGGGAGTTACTACGAGCAGTACTTC
CASSPLTGSYYEQYF
>.|TRBV23-1|TRBJ2-1|.
TGCGCCAGCAGTCAACCCAGGGCCAAGCCTCCGTTTTTCTACAATGAGCAGTTCTTC
CASSQPRAKPPFFYNEQFF
>.|TRBV27|TRBJ2-7|.
TGTGCCAGCTCGGTGGAGAGGGGGACCTTGGGGTACGAGCAGTACTTC
CASSVERGTLGYEQYF
>.|TRBV4-1|TRBJ1-2|.
TGCGCCAGCAGTTGGCCCCTGCTTGGCGGCTTTTATGGCTACACCTTC
CASSWPLLGGFYGYTF
>TRBD2|TRBV2|TRBJ2-3|.
TGTGCCAGCAGCAATCTTGAGGGACTAGGACCTTTT
CASSNLEGLGPF
>.|TRBV1|TRBJ1-1|.
TGCACCAGCAGTCCTCCAGGGCCCGGAGCTTTCTTT
CTSSPPGPGAFF
>TRBD1|TRBV4-1|TRBJ2-7|.
TGCGCCAGCAGCCAGAGGACAGGTCAACCCTACGAGCAGTACTTC
CASSQRTGQPYEQYF
>.|TRBV29-1|TRBJ2-7|once
TGCAGCGTTGATTTGGCATACGAGCAGTACTTC
CSVDLAYEQYF
>.|TRBV7-9|TRBJ1-2|few
TGTGCCAGCAGCTTAAACGCGGATGGCTACACCTTC
CASSLNADGYTF
>.|TRBV19|TRBJ1-1|.
TGTGCCACTACCCATTATTCCCAGAACACTGAAGCTTTCTTT
CATTHYSQNTEAFF
>TRBD1|TRBV29-1|TRBJ1-2|.
TGCAGCGTTGTTGGACAGGGCGACTATGGCTACACCTTC
CSVVGQGDYGYTF
>TRBD1|TRBV7-9|TRBJ2-7|.
TGTGCCAGCACCCGGGACAGCGAGCAGTACTTC
CASTRDSEQYF
>TRBD2|TRBV19|TRBJ2-3|few
TGTGCCAGTAGTATGGTAGCGGGAAGCGGCACAGATACGCAGTATTTT
CASSMVAGSGTDTQYF
>.|TRBV2|TRBJ1-2|once
TGTGCCAGCAGTGAACGTAACAGGGATGGCTACACCTTC
CASSERNRDGYTF
>TRBD2|TRBV7-2|TRBJ2-1|.
TGTGCCAGCAGCTTAGTTGCTAGCGGGGGGGAGGATGAGCAGTTCTTC
CASSLVASGGEDEQFF
>TRBD1|TRBV7-8|TRBJ1-5|.
TGTGCCAGCAGCTTAGCGCTCAGGGGGATCAATCAGCCCCAGCATTTT
CASSLALRGINQPQHF
>.|TRBV29-1|TRBJ2-5|.
TGCAGCGTTACGACAGGTCAAGAGACCCAGTACTTC
CSVTTGQETQYF
>TRBD1|TRBV6-1|TRBJ1-2|.
TGTGCCAGCAGTGAAGCGGACAGGGGGACTCCCTTCTATGGCTACACCTTC
CASSEADRGTPFYGYTF
>TRBD2|TRBV5-1|TRBJ2-1|.
TGCGCCAGCAGCTTTCTAGCGGGGGCTGACAATGAGCAGTTCTTC
CASSFLAGADNEQFF
>.|TRBV6-4|TRBJ2-5|.
TGTGCCAGCAGTGAAGAGCGTGGAGAGACCCAGTACTTC
CASSEERGETQYF
>.|TRBV4-1|TRBJ2-5|.
TGCGCCAGCAGCCAACAGCAAGAGACCCAGTACTTC
CASSQQQETQYF
>.|TRBV19|TRBJ2-7|.
TGTGCCAGTAGTAGAGGGATAACCTACGAGCAGTACTTC
CASSRGITYEQYF
>TRBD1|TRBV5-4|TRBJ2-1|.
TGTGCCAGCAGCCCAGGGGGTAAGTCCTACAATGAGCAGTTCTTC
CASSPGGKSYNEQFF
>TRBD2|TRBV5-6|TRBJ2-3|.
TGTGCCAGCAGCCCCATGGGGACTAGCTACACAGATACGCAGTATTTT
CASSPMGTSYTDTQYF
>.|TRBV5-4|TRBJ2-1|.
TGTGCCAGCAGCAACCGACAGGATGGGTACAATGAGCAGTTCTTC
CASSNRQDGYNEQFF
>TRBD1|TRBV6-1|TRBJ1-2|.
TGTGCCAGCAGTGGGACCGGGACAGCTAACTATGGCTACACCTTC
CASSGTGTANYGYTF
>.|TRBV5-4|TRBJ1-6|.
TGTGCCAGCAGCTTCCCGGGTAATTCACCCCTCCACTTT
CASSFPGNSPLHF